This T cell receptor beta chain was documented in a study of blood T cell repertoires in COVID-19. CDR1 MNHNS and CDR2 SASEGT come from the germline V gene. Trimming shortened V by 3 bases and J by 8 bases, and 16 bases separated the two germline ends. The CDR3 sequence is 15 residues long. Assay used: immunoSEQ multiplex PCR; TCRdb lists only in-frame clones, some missing. The data hold about 150,000 clones, with 87% observed a single time. Sequencing used peripheral blood. V gene TRBV6-1 combines with J gene TRBJ1-4; D may be TRBD1 (5 bases). The TCR originated in an older man with acute or convalescent COVID-19. The CDR3 sequence is CASSERPPPGEKLFF. The CDR3 DNA reads TGTGCCAGCAGTGAGAGACCTCCCCCAGGGGAAAAACTGTTTTTT.